What follows are 28 T cell receptor beta chains derived from one specimen sequenced in a study of blood T cell repertoires in COVID-19. This table comes from immunoSEQ multiplex PCR, and its TCRdb copy is limited to in-frame clones, with some not included. The sample includes some 140,000 clones, around three quarters of them seen just once. The sample comprised peripheral blood. Every receptor here comes from a man aged 55 to 70 with acute or convalescent COVID-19.

The chain employs TRBV13 and TRBJ1-1; a weak D match, TRBD1 (6 bases). The V and J ends lost 7 bases and 7 bases respectively, with 19 bases between them. In germline, CDR1 is PRHDT, CDR2 FYEKMQ (reference sequence). This CDR3 is built from 14 residues. The CDR3 loop is CASTSLGTSREAFF. CDR3 in DNA: TGTGCCAGCACCTCTCTAGGGACATCTCGTGAAGCTTTCTTT.

V usage is TRBV25-1 and J usage is TRBJ2-2, with D possibly being TRBD1 (6 bases). V lost 2 bases, J lost 0 bases, and 10 bases lay in between. The CDR3 is 16 amino acids. Germline loops: CDR1 MGHDK, CDR2 SYGVNS. The CDR3 DNA reads as TGTGCCAGCAGTGAAAATAAGGGGGCGAACACCGGGGAGCTGTTTTTT. Translating gives CASSENKGANTGELFF.

The chain combines TRBV3-1 (or the pseudogene TRBV3-2) with TRBJ2-4; TRBD2 matches at 7 bases. V lost 3 bases, J lost 7 bases, and 9 bases stayed unmatched. Germline CDR1 and CDR2: LGHDT and YNNKEL (reference sequence). The CDR3 is 15 amino acids. The CDR3 sequence is CASSQGGSGANIQYF. The CDR3 DNA is TGTGCCAGCAGCCAGGGGGGGAGTGGGGCGAACATTCAGTACTTC.

V is TRBV28 and J is TRBJ2-1, with a weak D call TRBD2 (7 bases). The V gene lost 2 bases and the J gene lost 7 bases, with 12 bases spanning the gap. This CDR3 is 14 amino acids long. CDR1 MDHEN and CDR2 SYDVKM come from the germline V gene. The CDR3 DNA follows: TGTGCCAGCAGTTTAGGGGGGGCTTTAAATGAGCAGTTCTTC. It translates to CASSLGGALNEQFF. Full variable domain (missing parts from reference TRBV28 and TRBJ2-1): DVKVTQSSRYLVKRTGEKVFLECVQDMDHENMFWYRQDPGLGLRLIYFSYDVKMKEKGDIPEGYSVSREKKERFSLILESASTNQTSMYLCASSLGGALNEQFFGPGTRLTVL.

This rearrangement joins TRBV30 to TRBJ1-2; D gene ambiguous. The CDR3 extends over 14 amino acids. Trimming left V 1 base short and J 8 bases short, with 17 bases between. Looked up from germline, CDR1 is GTSNPN and CDR2 is SVGIG (reference sequence). CDR3 region: CAWSALPVPPGYTF. The CDR3 coding sequence is TGTGCCTGGAGTGCTCTTCCCGTCCCCCCGGGCTACACCTTC. Full variable domain (rest looked up from reference TRBV30 and TRBJ1-2): SQTIHQWPATLVQPVGSPLSLECTVEGTSNPNLYWYRQAAGRGLQLLFYSVGIGQISSEVPQNLSASRPQDRQFILSSKKLLLSDSGFYLCAWSALPVPPGYTFGSGTRLTVV.

The chain couples TRBV11-2 to TRBJ2-7; TRBD2 matches 13 bases. V lost 5 bases and J lost 4; bases outside the gene matches: 5. Per the germline V gene, CDR1 is SGHAT and CDR2 is FQNNGV. The CDR3 consists of 15 residues. The CDR3 nucleotides are TGTGCCAGCAGCCCGACTAGCGGGAGGACGTACGAGCAGTACTTC. Translation: CASSPTSGRTYEQYF.

The chain employs TRBV5-5 and TRBJ1-1; the match to TRBD1 covers 7 bases. Germline CDR1 is SGHKS and CDR2 is YYEKEE (reference sequence). V trimming: 1 base; J trimming: 7 bases; junction bases outside the gene matches: 4. This CDR3 is built from 13 residues. CDR3: CASSLPQGVEAFF. The CDR3 DNA is TGTGCCAGCAGCTTGCCCCAGGGGGTTGAAGCTTTCTTT.

CDR3 sequence reads: CASSASRLDEQFF. The DNA for the CDR3 is TGTGCCAGCAGCGCATCTAGACTAGACGAGCAGTTCTTC. The chain recombines TRBV11-2 with TRBJ2-1, with D perhaps matching TRBD2 (6 bases). This CDR3 is 13 amino acids long. V was shortened by 5 bases and J by 10 bases, with 15 bases between the two germline ends. Germline loops: CDR1 SGHAT, CDR2 FQNNGV.

V is TRBV27 and J is TRBJ2-7; 7 bases match TRBD2. Germline CDR1 is MNHEY and CDR2 is SMNVEV (reference sequence). The CDR3 consists of 15 residues. With V trimmed by 0 bases and J by 4 bases, 6 bases remained unmatched. For the CDR3, the DNA is TGTGCCAGCAGTTTATCGCGGGGGAGTGGATACGAGCAGTACTTC. Encoded protein: CASSLSRGSGYEQYF.

To note about this clone: The same CDR3 also results from other DNA sequences found in this sample. The rearrangement links TRBV28 to TRBJ1-5, with unresolved D. V lost 4 bases, J lost 2 bases, and 9 bases lay in between. Germline V gene lookup returns CDR1 MDHEN and CDR2 SYDVKM. The CDR3 is made up of 14 amino acids. The CDR3 DNA is TGTGCCAGCAGTTCGCAGGTGGGCAATCAGCCCCAGCATTTT. Translated, it gives CASSSQVGNQPQHF.

V usage is TRBV7-2 and J usage is TRBJ1-4, with 8 bases aligning to TRBD1. The CDR3 runs to 14 residues. V lost 3 bases to trimming and J lost 7 bases; unmatched junction nucleotides: 4. The germline CDR1 and CDR2 sequences are SGHTA and FQGNSA. CDR3 residues: CASSFRGRGEKLFF. The CDR3 nucleotides are TGTGCCAGCAGCTTCAGGGGGCGGGGTGAAAAACTGTTTTTT.

The gene calls are TRBV7-9 and TRBJ1-5, with 9 positions matching TRBD1. Germline V gene data show CDR1 as SEHNR and CDR2 as FQNEAQ (reference sequence). The CDR3 covers 17 residues. V was clipped by 5 bases and J by 9 bases; unmatched bases: 17. The CDR3 bases are TGTGCCAGCAGCACAAGCGGATCCGGGACAGGGCTCCGGCCCCAGCATTTT. As protein: CASSTSGSGTGLRPQHF.

The chain recombines TRBV4-3 with TRBJ1-1; D is unresolved. The CDR3 contains 14 residues. Germline CDR1 and CDR2: LGHNA and YSLEER. Trimming removed 0 bases at V and 5 bases at J, with 10 bases between. DNA of the CDR3: TGCGCCAGCAGCCAAGATCTGAGGGTGACTGAAGCTTTCTTT. Protein product: CASSQDLRVTEAFF.

The V gene is TRBV7-8, the J gene TRBJ1-2; a weak D match, TRBD1 (6 bases). The germline V gene encodes CDR1 SGHVS and CDR2 FQNEAQ. CDR3 length equals 14 residues. V was pared by 2 bases and J by 2 bases, with 9 bases between. The CDR3 DNA sequence: TGTGCCAGCAGCTTAAATACAGGGAACTATGGCTACACCTTC. This gives the protein CASSLNTGNYGYTF.

The chain carries TRBV11-2 and TRBJ1-3, with D unresolved. CDR3 size: 16 residues. V shed 5 bases and J shed 0 bases, with 14 bases lying between them. Germline CDR1 and CDR2: SGHAT and FQNNGV. The CDR3 bases are TGTGCCAGCAGCCCCCGGACTCATAGCTCTGGAAACACCATATATTTT. Translation: CASSPRTHSSGNTIYF.

This sequence joins TRBV28 and TRBJ1-4, with TRBD1 identical over 9 bases. With V trimmed by 5 bases and J by 10 bases, 11 bases remained unmatched. The V gene's germline CDR1 is MDHEN and CDR2 SYDVKM. This CDR3 has 15 amino acids. The DNA of the CDR3 is TGTGCCAGCAGTCCACCGGGACAGGGAGATGGAAAACTGTTTTTT. This translates into CASSPPGQGDGKLFF.

The chain is built from TRBV28 and TRBJ2-5, with TRBD2 matching over 12 bases. V was clipped by 1 base and J by 4 bases; unmatched bases: 7. Germline V gene lookup returns CDR1 MDHEN and CDR2 SYDVKM. This CDR3 is built from 17 residues. The CDR3 region has the DNA TGTGCCAGCAGTTTATCGCTAGCGGGAGGGCCACGAGAGACCCAGTACTTC. Translation: CASSLSLAGGPRETQYF.

This rearrangement joins TRBV10-3 to TRBJ1-5; TRBD1 matches at 7 bases. V lost 11 bases to trimming and J lost 8 bases; unmatched junction nucleotides: 12. The CDR3 consists of 13 residues. The germline CDR1 and CDR2 sequences are ENHRY and SYGVKD. As DNA, the CDR3 is TGTGCCGCCACACAGGGGCCCCACGAGCCCCAGCATTTT. This encodes CAATQGPHEPQHF.

The rearrangement joins TRBV7-3 to TRBJ2-1, with D maybe TRBD1 (6 bases). Germline CDR1 and CDR2: SGHTA and FQGTGA. V dropped 5 bases and J dropped 8 bases, with 16 bases sitting between them. The CDR3 sequence is 14 residues long. DNA of the CDR3: TGTGCCAGCAGCCCAGGGGACCCGGGGTATGAGCAGTTCTTC. Translating gives CASSPGDPGYEQFF. The full variable domain, with the rest looked up from reference TRBV7-3 and TRBJ2-1, is GAGVSQTPSNKVTEKGKYVELRCDPISGHTALYWYRQSLGQGPEFLIYFQGTGAADDSGLPNDRFFAVRPEGSVSTLKIQRTERGDSAVYLCASSPGDPGYEQFFGPGTRLTVL.

V and J are TRBV19 and TRBJ1-1; unclear D gene. The V and J ends lost 1 base and 11 bases respectively, with 14 bases between them. CDR3 size: 13 residues. The germline gives CDR1 LNHDA, CDR2 SQIVND (reference sequence). Here the CDR3 reads CASSIGGGPPAFF. In nucleotides, the CDR3 is TGTGCCAGTAGTATAGGAGGAGGGCCGCCGGCTTTCTTT.

The V gene is TRBV9, the J gene TRBJ2-7; 11 bases are a match to TRBD2. CDR3 length equals 15 residues. V lost 3 bases, J lost 7 bases, and 9 bases stayed unmatched. CDR1 SGDLS and CDR2 YYNGEE come from the germline V gene. Here the CDR3 DNA reads TGTGCCAGCAGCGCCCAGACTAGCGGGATGGCTGAGCAGTACTTC. This encodes CASSAQTSGMAEQYF. The whole variable domain, remainder taken from reference TRBV9 and TRBJ2-7, is DSGVTQTPKHLITATGQRVTLRCSPRSGDLSVYWYQQSLDQGLQFLIQYYNGEERAKGNILERFSAQQFPDLHSELNLSSLELGDSALYFCASSAQTSGMAEQYFGPGTRLTVT.

This rearrangement joins TRBV6-2 or TRBV6-3 to TRBJ2-1; 7 positions agree with TRBD2. CDR1 is MNHEY, CDR2 SVGEGT, per germline. V shed 6 bases, J shed 6 bases, and the junction held 11 bases outside the gene matches. CDR3 length: 15 residues. The CDR3 spells CASSPTREAINEQFF. For the CDR3, the DNA is TGTGCCAGCAGCCCCACACGGGAGGCAATCAATGAGCAGTTCTTC.

This clone was observed a handful of times. The chain joins TRBV4-1 to TRBJ2-3; D gene ambiguous. This CDR3 comprises 12 residues. CDR1 MGHRA and CDR2 YSYEKL come from the germline V gene. V gave up 2 bases and J gave up 2 bases, with 2 bases separating them. Written as DNA, the CDR3 is TGCGCCAGCAGCCAACTCACAGATACGCAGTATTTT. It is translated as CASSQLTDTQYF.

The gene calls are TRBV6-5 and TRBJ2-3; 8 bases agree with TRBD1. This CDR3 has 15 residues. V was clipped by 9 bases and J by 2 bases; unmatched bases: 10. CDR1 is MNHEY and CDR2 is SVGAGI in the germline V gene. CDR3 DNA: TGTGCCAGTTCACCCCCGGACAGGGTCACAGATACGCAGTATTTT. Translated, it gives CASSPPDRVTDTQYF.

V and J are TRBV28 and TRBJ2-7; D is possibly TRBD1 (6 bases). The germline gives CDR1 MDHEN, CDR2 SYDVKM. Trimming removed 6 bases at V and 2 bases at J, with 11 bases between. This CDR3 spans 13 amino acids. CDR3 residues: CASSSTGPYEQYF. CDR3 bases: TGTGCCAGCAGCTCGACAGGACCCTACGAGCAGTACTTC.

Points on this clone: Other DNA sequences within the sample encode an identical CDR3. The genes are TRBV28 and TRBJ1-3, with D maybe TRBD1 (6 bases). This CDR3 has 15 amino acids. Germline V gene data show CDR1 as MDHEN and CDR2 as SYDVKM. V was clipped by 1 base and J by 2 bases, with 9 bases between them. CDR3 coding DNA: TGTGCCAGCAGTTTATCGGGGACACCTGGAAACACCATATATTTT. It yields the protein CASSLSGTPGNTIYF.

The chain joins TRBV2 to TRBJ2-7; D is unresolved. Trimming shortened V by 5 bases and J by 3 bases, and 5 bases separated the two germline ends. The CDR3 sequence is 11 residues long. Looked up from germline, CDR1 is SNHLY and CDR2 is FYNNEI. The CDR3 is CASSPYYEQYF. In nucleotides, the CDR3 is TGTGCCAGCAGTCCTTACTACGAGCAGTACTTC.

This clone was counted only a few times. The J gene is TRBJ1-4, the V gene TRBV4-3; tentative D call: TRBD1 (5 bases). Per germline, CDR1 LGHNA and CDR2 YSLEER. The CDR3 is 13 residues long. Trimming cost V 4 bases and J 7 bases, with 10 bases left between them. The CDR3 region has the DNA TGCGCCAGCAGCCTCGGCCAGGGTGAAAAACTGTTTTTT. The encoded protein is CASSLGQGEKLFF.